The source of this T cell receptor (beta chain) is a study of naive and memory T cell subsets. Study findings and constraints: Delayed type IV hypersensitivity infiltration was taken to explain higher tuberculin-site TCR counts. Reportedly, tuberculin skin test sites gave far more TCRs than other biopsies.

Treatment: skin biopsy from PPD injection site in Mantoux-positive individual. The library had UMIs added by 3' ligation of an oligonucleotide to TCR cDNA. Input was 1 to 1000 ng of DNase-treated total RNA without cell sorting. Four PCR rounds used nested alpha and beta constant region primers plus the SP2 primer. Blood and skin TCR RNA was reverse transcribed with alpha and beta constant primers. TCRdb re-analysed the UMI-ligation and nested PCR reads in MiXCR, keeping a single row per CDR3 protein. The sample carries approximately 21,000 distinct CDR3 sequences, about 6% recorded once. CDR3 length: 17 residues. Germline values: CDR1 DFQATT, CDR2 SNEGSKA (reference sequence). V was clipped by 6 bases and J by 0 bases; unmatched bases: 11. In its sample, this clonotype ranks as medium-sized (0.01 to 0.1%). Its antigen is undetermined.

This clonotype originated in an adult in good health. The sequencing here drew on skin, taken from a tuberculin skin test site. The chain employs TRBV20-1 and TRBJ2-7; 13 bases are a match to TRBD2. The CDR3 here is CSAIPGTSGTHSYEQYF. The CDR3 DNA is TGCAGTGCAATCCCCGGGACTAGCGGGACGCACTCCTACGAGCAGTACTTC.